The clone carrying this TCR beta chain has more than one count but fewer than ten. The donors, aged roughly 6 to 95, were healthy Caucasians from Russia. This record belongs to a study of blood T cells in healthy people across ages. Combining a sample-barcoded 5' primer with a J-beta primer mix, a second PCR ran for roughly 6 to 12 cycles. Using its own MiXCR run on the 5' RACE reads, TCRdb lists one record per CDR3 protein. The repertoire has about 2 million distinct CDR3 sequences, around half of them found once; the top ten carry roughly 2.1%. The V and J ends lost 3 bases and 5 bases, in that order; junction bases with no gene match: 8. CDR3 length: 14 residues. The V gene's germline CDR1 is DFQATT and CDR2 SNEGSKA (reference sequence).

Material for sequencing was blood. The chain combines TRBV20-1 with TRBJ2-5; TRBD1 matches at 8 bases. The clonotype was recovered from a woman in her 40s in good health. CDR3: CSASSGQGGETQYF. For the CDR3, the DNA is TGCAGTGCTAGTTCCGGACAGGGTGGGGAGACCCAGTACTTC.